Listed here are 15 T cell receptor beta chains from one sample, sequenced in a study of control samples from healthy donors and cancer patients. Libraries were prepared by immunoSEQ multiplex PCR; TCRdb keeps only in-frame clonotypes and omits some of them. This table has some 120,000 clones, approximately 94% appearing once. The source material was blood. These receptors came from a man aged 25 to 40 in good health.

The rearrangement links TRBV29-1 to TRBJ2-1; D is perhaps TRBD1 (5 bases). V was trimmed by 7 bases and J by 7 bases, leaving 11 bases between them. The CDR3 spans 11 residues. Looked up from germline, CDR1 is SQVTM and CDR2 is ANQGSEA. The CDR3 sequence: CSAGKGNEQFF. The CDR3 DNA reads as TGCAGCGCAGGGAAGGGGAATGAGCAGTTCTTC.

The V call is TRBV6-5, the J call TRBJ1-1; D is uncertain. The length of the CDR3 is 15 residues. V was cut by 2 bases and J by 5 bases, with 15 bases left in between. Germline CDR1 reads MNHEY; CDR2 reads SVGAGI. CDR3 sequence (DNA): TGTGCCAGCAGTTACACGAACCCCACTCGGACTGAAGCTTTCTTT. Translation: CASSYTNPTRTEAFF.

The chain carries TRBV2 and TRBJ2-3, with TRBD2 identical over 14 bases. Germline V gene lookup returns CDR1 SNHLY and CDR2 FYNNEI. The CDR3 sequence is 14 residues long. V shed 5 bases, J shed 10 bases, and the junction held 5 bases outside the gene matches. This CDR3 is CASSTGTSGGPQYF. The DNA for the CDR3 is TGTGCCAGCAGTACCGGGACTAGCGGGGGCCCGCAGTATTTT.

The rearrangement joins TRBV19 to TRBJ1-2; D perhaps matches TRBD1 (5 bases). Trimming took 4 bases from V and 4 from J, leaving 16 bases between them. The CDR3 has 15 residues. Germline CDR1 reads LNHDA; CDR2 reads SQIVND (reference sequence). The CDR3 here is CASSTRDGFFYGYTF. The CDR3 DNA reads TGTGCCAGTAGTACCAGGGACGGATTTTTCTATGGCTACACCTTC.

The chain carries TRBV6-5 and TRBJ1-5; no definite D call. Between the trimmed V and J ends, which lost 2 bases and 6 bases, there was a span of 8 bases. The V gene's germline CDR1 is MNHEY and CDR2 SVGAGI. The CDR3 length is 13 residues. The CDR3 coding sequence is TGTGCCAGCAGTTACCAGCCCGGTCAGCCCCAGCATTTT. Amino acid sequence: CASSYQPGQPQHF.

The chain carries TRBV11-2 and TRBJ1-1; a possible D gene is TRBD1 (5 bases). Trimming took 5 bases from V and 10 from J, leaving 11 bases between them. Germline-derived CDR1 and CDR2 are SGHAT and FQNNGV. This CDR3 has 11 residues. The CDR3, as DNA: TGTGCCAGCAGCGACGAAAGGGGAGCTTTCTTT. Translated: CASSDERGAFF.

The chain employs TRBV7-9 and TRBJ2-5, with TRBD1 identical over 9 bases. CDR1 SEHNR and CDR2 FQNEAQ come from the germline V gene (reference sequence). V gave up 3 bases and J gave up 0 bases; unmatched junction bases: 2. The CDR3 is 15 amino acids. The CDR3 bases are TGTGCCAGCAGCTTCGGGACAGGGAACCAAGAGACCCAGTACTTC. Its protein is CASSFGTGNQETQYF.

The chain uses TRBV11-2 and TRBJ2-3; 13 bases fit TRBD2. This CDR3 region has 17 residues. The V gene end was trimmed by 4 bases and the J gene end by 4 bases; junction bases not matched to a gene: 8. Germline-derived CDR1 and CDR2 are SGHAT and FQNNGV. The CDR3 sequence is CASSSPGLAGRADTQYF. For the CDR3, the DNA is TGTGCCAGCAGCTCCCCGGGACTAGCGGGGCGGGCAGATACGCAGTATTTT.

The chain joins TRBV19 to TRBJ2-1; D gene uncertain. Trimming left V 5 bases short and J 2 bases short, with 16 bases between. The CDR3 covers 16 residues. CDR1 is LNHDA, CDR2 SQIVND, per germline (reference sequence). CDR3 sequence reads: CASSPPESTPYNEQFF. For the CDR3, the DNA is TGTGCCAGTAGTCCACCGGAGTCGACCCCCTACAATGAGCAGTTCTTC. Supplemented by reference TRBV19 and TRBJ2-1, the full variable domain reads DGGITQSPKYLFRKEGQNVTLSCEQNLNHDAMYWYRQDPGQGLRLIYYSQIVNDFQKGDIAEGYSVSREKKESFPLTVTSAQKNPTAFYLCASSPPESTPYNEQFFGPGTRLTVL.

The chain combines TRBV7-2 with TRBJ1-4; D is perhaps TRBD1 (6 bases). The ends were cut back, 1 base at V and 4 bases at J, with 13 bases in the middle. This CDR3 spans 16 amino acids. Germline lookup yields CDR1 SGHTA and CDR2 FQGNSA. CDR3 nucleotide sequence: TGTGCCAGCAGCTTAGAAGGACAGCTCTTTAATGAAAAACTGTTTTTT. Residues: CASSLEGQLFNEKLFF.

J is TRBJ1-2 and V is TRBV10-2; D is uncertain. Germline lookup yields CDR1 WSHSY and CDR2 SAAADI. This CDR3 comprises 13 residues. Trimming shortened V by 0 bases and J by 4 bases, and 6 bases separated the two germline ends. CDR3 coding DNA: TGCGCCAGCAGTGAGTCGGCAGGCTATGGCTACACCTTC. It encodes CASSESAGYGYTF.

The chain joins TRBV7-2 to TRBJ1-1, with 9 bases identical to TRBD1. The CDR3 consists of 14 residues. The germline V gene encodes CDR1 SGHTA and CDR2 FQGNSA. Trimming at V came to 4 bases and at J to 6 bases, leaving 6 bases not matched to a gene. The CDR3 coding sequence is TGTGCCAGCAGCTCCGGACAGGGGCTCGCTGAAGCTTTCTTT. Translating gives CASSSGQGLAEAFF.

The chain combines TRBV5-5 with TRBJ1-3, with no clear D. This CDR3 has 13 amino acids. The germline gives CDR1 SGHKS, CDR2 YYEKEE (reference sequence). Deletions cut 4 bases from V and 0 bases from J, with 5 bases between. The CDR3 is CASSRDSGNTIYF. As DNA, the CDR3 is TGTGCCAGCAGCAGGGACTCTGGAAACACCATATATTTT. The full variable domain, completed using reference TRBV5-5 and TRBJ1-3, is DAGVTQSPTHLIKTRGQQVTLRCSPISGHKSVSWYQQVLGQGPQFIFQYYEKEERGRGNFPDRFSARQFPNYSSELNVNALLLGDSALYLCASSRDSGNTIYFGEGSWLTVV.

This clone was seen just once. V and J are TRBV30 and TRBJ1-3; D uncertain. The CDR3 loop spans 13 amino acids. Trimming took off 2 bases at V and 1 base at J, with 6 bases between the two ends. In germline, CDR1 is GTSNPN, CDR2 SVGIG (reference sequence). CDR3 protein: CAWSRFSGNTIYF. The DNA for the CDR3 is TGTGCCTGGAGTCGGTTTTCTGGAAACACCATATATTTT.

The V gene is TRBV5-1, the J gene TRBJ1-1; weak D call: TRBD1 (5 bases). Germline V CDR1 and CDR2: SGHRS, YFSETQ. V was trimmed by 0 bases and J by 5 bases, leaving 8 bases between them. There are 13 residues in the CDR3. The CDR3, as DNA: TGCGCCAGCAGCTTGGATCGGGGGACTGAAGCTTTCTTT. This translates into CASSLDRGTEAFF.